This TCR beta chain appears in the sequencing data of a study of breast tumors, draining lymph nodes, adjacent tissues (TCRdb year 2016). Context from the whole study: TCR beta repertoires were compared across tumor, adjacent nontumor tissue and axillary lymph nodes obtained from breast cancer patients. In human breast cancer, the study set out to assess how tumor, surrounding tissue and draining lymph node repertoires relate to one another and whether T cells might be exchanged between them.

This clonotype was counted at least ten times. No antigen is known for it. No much larger clone exists at a distance of one base, and base qualities are not known. The lymph node samples were taken from the axillary draining lymph nodes of breast cancer patients. Summary of the overall study and its limitations: T-cell repertoire diversity in tumors was found to be lower than in lymph nodes but higher than in nontumor tissue, and preferential V and J gene usage was observed. The conclusion that tumor T cells originate in lymph nodes was framed as consistent with a hypothesis rather than directly demonstrated. Tumor and nontumor tissue repertoires were significantly more similar in luminal-like than in basal-like breast cancer. The data were considered consistent with the idea that most tumor T cells come from the lymph node and then expand in tumor tissue.

TCRdb shows the sequencer as Illumina HiSeq 2000. TCR beta chain libraries were generated by multiplex PCR amplification. The amplified TCR beta chain products were analyzed by high-throughput sequencing. TCRdb handled the public reads itself, with Q25 trimming in fastp and clone calling in MiXCR, and kept productive beta chains. Under each unique CDR3 protein, matching rows form one entry showing the most common genes and DNA. The sample table records approximately 250,000 distinct CDR3 sequences; less than 40% of these occur just once. Jointly, the top ten make up 3% to 4% of the sample. CDR3 length: 12 amino acids, cysteine to phenylalanine. The entry retains the CDR3 DNA only, 36 bases that are in frame from base 1. The germline V gene provides CDR1 SGHAT and CDR2 FQNNGV. V is cut by 2 bases and J by 7 bases, and the space between the germline ends is 8 bases.

The sample was axillary lymph node tissue. The TCR originated in a female donor with breast cancer. Some clones in this sample may be carry-over from other donors' samples. The chain employs TRBV11-2 and TRBJ1-2, and the D gene may be TRBD1, 5 bases matching. At the DNA level, the sequence is TGTGCCAGCAGCTTACGGCAGGGTGGCTACACCTTC. This is translated as CASSLRQGGYTF.